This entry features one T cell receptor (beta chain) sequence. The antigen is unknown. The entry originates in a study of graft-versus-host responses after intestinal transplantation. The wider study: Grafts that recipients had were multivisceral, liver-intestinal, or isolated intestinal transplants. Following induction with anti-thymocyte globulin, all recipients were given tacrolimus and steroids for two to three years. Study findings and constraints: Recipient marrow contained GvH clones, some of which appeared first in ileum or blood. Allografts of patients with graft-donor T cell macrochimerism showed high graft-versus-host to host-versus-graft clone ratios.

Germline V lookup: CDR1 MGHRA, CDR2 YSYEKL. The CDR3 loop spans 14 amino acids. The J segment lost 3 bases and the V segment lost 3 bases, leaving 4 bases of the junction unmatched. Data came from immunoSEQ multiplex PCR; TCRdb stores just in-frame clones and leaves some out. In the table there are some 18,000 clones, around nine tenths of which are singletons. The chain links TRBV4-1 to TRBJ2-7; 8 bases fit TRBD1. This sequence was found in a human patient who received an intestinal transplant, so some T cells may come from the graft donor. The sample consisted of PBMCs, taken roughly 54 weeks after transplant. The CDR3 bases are TGCGCCAGCAGCCAGCGGACAGGGAGCTACGAGCAGTACTTC. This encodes CASSQRTGSYEQYF.